This T cell receptor (beta chain) originates from a study of blood T cell repertoires in COVID-19. Only in-frame clones appear in the TCRdb table, and some are missing; sequencing was by immunoSEQ multiplex PCR. The sample includes about 250,000 clones, about 89% of them seen just once. Trimming removed 3 bases from V and 4 bases from J; junction bases left unmatched: 25. CDR3 length equals 23 residues. The sequenced sample was peripheral blood. The TCR was taken from a woman between 55 and 75 years old who had recovered from COVID-19. The J gene is TRBJ2-6, the V gene TRBV23-1; the match to TRBD2 covers 9 bases. TRBV23-1 is an ORF; its function is uncertain. CDR3 in DNA: TGCGCCAGCAGTCAGGCGGGAGGGAAGGTGGAAACACAGCACTTGACGGGGGCCAACGTCCTGACTTTC. Its protein product is CASSQAGGKVETQHLTGANVLTF.